A selection of T cell receptor beta chains follows, all from one sample in a study of blood T cell repertoires in COVID-19. Produced via immunoSEQ multiplex PCR; TCRdb's table is partial and in-frame only. The profile shows under 300,000 clones, 85% of them singletons. Sample: peripheral blood. The receptors derive from a human donor in a cohort sampled during active COVID-19. The CDR3 runs from the conserved cysteine through the conserved F or W. D genes are given only for firm matches. Where a row states a size, it is once, few, many or the class of an expanded clone; other rows omit it.

D: NA
V: TRBV18
J: TRBJ2-7
size: NA
DNA: TGTGCCAGCTCACCGGTCGGGGACTCCTACGAGCAGTACTTC
CDR3: CASSPVGDSYEQYF

D: NA
V: TRBV5-1
J: TRBJ2-5
size: NA
DNA: TGCGCCAGCAGCTTCCGAGGTTCTGATGAGACCCAGTACTTC
CDR3: CASSFRGSDETQYF

D: NA
V: TRBV7-9
J: TRBJ1-6
size: NA
DNA: TGTGCCAGCAGCTTAGGTACGGGAATGGATTCACCCCTCCACTTT
CDR3: CASSLGTGMDSPLHF

D: NA
V: TRBV30
J: TRBJ1-1
size: NA
DNA: TGTGCCTGCCTCAGGGGACCGGCTGAAGCTTTCTTT
CDR3: CACLRGPAEAFF

D: NA
V: TRBV21-1
J: TRBJ2-2
size: once
DNA: TGTGCCAGCAGCAAAAAGGAGAGGAGGGTGGACTTATGGACCGGGGAGCTGTTTTTT
CDR3: CASSKKERRVDLWTGELFF

D: NA
V: TRBV2
J: TRBJ1-2
size: many
DNA: TGTGCCAGCAGTGCCCAGGGTGGCTATGGCTACACCTTC
CDR3: CASSAQGGYGYTF

D: TRBD2
V: TRBV7-7
J: TRBJ2-1
size: NA
DNA: TGTGCTAGCAGCCTTAAGGCAGCGGGGAAGCTGGGGGGCAATGAGCAGTTCTTC
CDR3: CASSLKAAGKLGGNEQFF

D: NA
V: TRBV6-2/TRBV6-3
J: TRBJ2-3
size: NA
DNA: TGTGCCAGCAGTTACGTAGGGGTGGGAGATACGCAGTATTTT
CDR3: CASSYVGVGDTQYF

D: TRBD1
V: TRBV9
J: TRBJ1-2
size: NA
DNA: TGTGCCAGCACCCGACAGGGAGTTAGTGGCTACACCTTC
CDR3: CASTRQGVSGYTF

D: NA
V: TRBV29-1
J: TRBJ2-5
size: NA
DNA: TGCAGCGTTGTTTGGGCAGGACAAGAGACCCAGTACTTC
CDR3: CSVVWAGQETQYF

D: NA
V: TRBV2
J: TRBJ2-7
size: NA
DNA: TGTGCCAGCACTAACTACCCCGGCAGCTACGAGCAGTACTTC
CDR3: CASTNYPGSYEQYF

D: TRBD1
V: TRBV30
J: TRBJ1-2
size: NA
DNA: TGTGCCTGGGCCCTGACAGGGGGGTTACGTGGCTACACCTTC
CDR3: CAWALTGGLRGYTF

D: TRBD2
V: TRBV7-6
J: TRBJ2-5
size: NA
DNA: TGTGCCAGCAGCTCCCCGGCGGGACTAGGGGAGACCCAGTACTTC
CDR3: CASSSPAGLGETQYF

D: NA
V: TRBV7-9
J: TRBJ1-1
size: NA
DNA: TGTGCCAGCAGCTTAGAGCCTCGAGCTTTCTTT
CDR3: CASSLEPRAFF

D: NA
V: TRBV18
J: TRBJ2-1
size: NA
DNA: TGTGCCAGCTCAGAGCTGACAATTAATGAGCAGTTCTTC
CDR3: CASSELTINEQFF

D: TRBD2
V: TRBV4-1
J: TRBJ2-2
size: NA
DNA: TGCGCCAGCAGCGTCCCAGCGGGAATCACCGGGGAGCTGTTTTTT
CDR3: CASSVPAGITGELFF

D: NA
V: TRBV4-3
J: TRBJ1-1
size: NA
DNA: TGCGCCAGCAGCCAAGATGGGGCAGTCTTTATGAACACTGAAGCTTTCTTT
CDR3: CASSQDGAVFMNTEAFF

D: TRBD2
V: TRBV20-1
J: TRBJ2-1
size: NA
DNA: TGCAGTGCTAGTGGACTAGCGGGCCCCGAGGAGCAGTTCTTC
CDR3: CSASGLAGPEEQFF

D: TRBD2
V: TRBV18
J: TRBJ2-3
size: NA
DNA: TGTGCCAGCTCACCATCCGGAGCGGGAGGTAGAACAGATACGCAGTATTTT
CDR3: CASSPSGAGGRTDTQYF

D: TRBD2
V: TRBV5-1
J: TRBJ2-1
size: NA
DNA: TGCGCCAGCAGCTTGGTGGGCGGGAGCTCCTACAATGAGCAGTTCTTC
CDR3: CASSLVGGSSYNEQFF

D: TRBD2
V: TRBV7-3
J: TRBJ2-2
size: once
DNA: TGTGCCAGCAGCTCCTCGATAGCGGGAGCCGGGGAGCTGTTTTTT
CDR3: CASSSSIAGAGELFF

D: NA
V: TRBV19
J: TRBJ1-5
size: NA
DNA: TGTGCCAGTAGTACCTACAGGCTTCAGCCCCAGCATTTT
CDR3: CASSTYRLQPQHF

D: NA
V: TRBV27
J: TRBJ1-1
size: NA
DNA: TGTGCCAGCAGTTATGGCATGAACACTGAAGCTTTCTTT
CDR3: CASSYGMNTEAFF

D: TRBD1
V: TRBV18
J: TRBJ2-7
size: NA
DNA: TGTGCCAGCTCACCCAGGGGGAGCGACGAGCAGTACTTC
CDR3: CASSPRGSDEQYF

D: TRBD1
V: TRBV18
J: TRBJ2-5
size: NA
DNA: TGTGCCAGCTCAGCGGGACAGGGTTACGAGACCCAGTACTTC
CDR3: CASSAGQGYETQYF

D: NA
V: TRBV6-2/TRBV6-3
J: TRBJ2-7
size: once
DNA: TGTGCCAGCAGTTCTCTGGGGGGAGCCTACGAGCAGTACTTC
CDR3: CASSSLGGAYEQYF

D: NA
V: TRBV7-9
J: TRBJ2-3
size: NA
DNA: TGTGCCAGCAGCCCCGGGAGCGGTCAAACAGATACGCAGTATTTT
CDR3: CASSPGSGQTDTQYF

D: TRBD1
V: TRBV3-1/TRBV3-2
J: TRBJ1-4
size: NA
DNA: TGTGCCAGCAGCCAGCGGACAGGAAGATCAACTAATGAAAAACTGTTTTTT
CDR3: CASSQRTGRSTNEKLFF

D: TRBD2
V: TRBV5-8
J: TRBJ2-1
size: NA
DNA: TGTGCCAGCGGCGGGGGAAACTCCTACAATGAGCAGTTCTTC
CDR3: CASGGGNSYNEQFF

D: NA
V: TRBV5-1
J: TRBJ2-3
size: NA
DNA: TGCGCCAGCGGACTCACAGATACGCAGTATTTT
CDR3: CASGLTDTQYF

D: NA
V: TRBV28
J: TRBJ2-7
size: NA
DNA: TGTGCCAGCAGTTTGGCCCAGGGAGGCTACTACGAGCAGTACTTC
CDR3: CASSLAQGGYYEQYF

D: TRBD2
V: TRBV12-5
J: TRBJ2-3
size: NA
DNA: TGTGCTAGTGGTTTGGGTCTAGCGGGAGTAGGTTTCGCAGATACGCAGTATTTT
CDR3: CASGLGLAGVGFADTQYF

D: NA
V: TRBV6-5
J: TRBJ1-1
size: NA
DNA: TGTGCCAGCAGTTACGAGTTGAACACTGAAGCTTTCTTT
CDR3: CASSYELNTEAFF

D: NA
V: TRBV24-1
J: TRBJ2-1
size: NA
DNA: TGTGCCACCAGTGATCGCCAGGGCTTAGGCAATGAGCAGTTCTTC
CDR3: CATSDRQGLGNEQFF

D: TRBD2
V: TRBV7-9
J: TRBJ2-1
size: NA
DNA: TGTGCCAGCAGCCCCCTAGCGGGAGCGATCAATGAGCAGTTCTTC
CDR3: CASSPLAGAINEQFF

D: NA
V: TRBV6-5
J: TRBJ1-2
size: NA
DNA: TGTGCCAGCAGGTACCCAAATCCAGGGACAGGCTACACCTTC
CDR3: CASRYPNPGTGYTF

D: TRBD1
V: TRBV7-9
J: TRBJ2-1
size: NA
DNA: TGTGCCAGCAGCGAGGGGACAGGGACTTTCGCGCAGTTCTTC
CDR3: CASSEGTGTFAQFF

D: TRBD2
V: TRBV5-1
J: TRBJ2-1
size: NA
DNA: TGCGCCAGCAGCCCCCCGGCGGCTAGCGGGAGTCCCCATGAGCAGTTCTTC
CDR3: CASSPPAASGSPHEQFF

D: NA
V: TRBV21-1
J: TRBJ2-7
size: NA
DNA: TGTGCCAGCATTATAGCAAGTATCGGTCCTAGCGGTTTCCCCACGACAGAAATCTACGAGCAGTACTTC
CDR3: CASIIASIGPSGFPTTEIYEQYF

D: NA
V: TRBV5-5
J: TRBJ2-3
size: once
DNA: TGTGCCAGCAGCCTCGGGAGTGGGGAAGATACGCAGTATTTT
CDR3: CASSLGSGEDTQYF

D: NA
V: TRBV5-4
J: TRBJ1-6
size: NA
DNA: TGTGCCAGCAGCACGACAGATACTACTTCACCCCTCCACTTT
CDR3: CASSTTDTTSPLHF

D: NA
V: TRBV11-2
J: TRBJ2-7
size: NA
DNA: TGTGCCAGCACCCCGGCGAGGGCGTTGTACTTC
CDR3: CASTPARALYF

D: NA
V: TRBV18
J: TRBJ1-5
size: NA
DNA: TGTGCCAGCCGGGGAGCTTCGCAGCCCCAGCATTTT
CDR3: CASRGASQPQHF

D: NA
V: TRBV4-1
J: TRBJ1-4
size: NA
DNA: TGCGCCAGCAGCCCATCCGGGACTAAAGATGAAAAACTGTTTTTT
CDR3: CASSPSGTKDEKLFF

D: NA
V: TRBV18
J: TRBJ1-1
size: NA
DNA: TGTGCCAGCTCACCTTCGCTGGGAGCCCCCAAGGAGACTGAAGCTTTCTTT
CDR3: CASSPSLGAPKETEAFF

D: NA
V: TRBV29-1
J: TRBJ2-7
size: NA
DNA: TGCAGCGTTATAGGAGGGATGACCTACGAGCAGTACTTC
CDR3: CSVIGGMTYEQYF

D: TRBD2
V: TRBV11-2
J: TRBJ2-1
size: NA
DNA: TGTGCCAGCAGCTTCTCCGGGACTAGCGGGGATGAGCAGTTCTTC
CDR3: CASSFSGTSGDEQFF

D: TRBD2
V: TRBV7-9
J: TRBJ2-1
size: NA
DNA: TGTGCCAGCAGCTTCGCGGGAGTGATAATCTACAATGAGCAGTTCTTC
CDR3: CASSFAGVIIYNEQFF

D: NA
V: TRBV28
J: TRBJ1-2
size: NA
DNA: TGTGCCAGCGGCCCCGGAGGACCGCCATATGGCTACACCTTC
CDR3: CASGPGGPPYGYTF

D: TRBD1
V: TRBV18
J: TRBJ2-1
size: NA
DNA: TGTGCCAGCTCACCCGATCCGACAGGGAAGTATGAGCAGTTCTTC
CDR3: CASSPDPTGKYEQFF

D: NA
V: TRBV4-3
J: TRBJ1-5
size: NA
DNA: TGCGCCAGCAGCCAAGCAGGTCCCAATCAGCCCCAGCATTTT
CDR3: CASSQAGPNQPQHF

D: TRBD1
V: TRBV29-1
J: TRBJ1-1
size: NA
DNA: TGCAGCGGAAAGACAACAGGGGGCGGTGAAGCTTTCTTT
CDR3: CSGKTTGGGEAFF

D: NA
V: TRBV5-1
J: TRBJ2-3
size: NA
DNA: TGCGCCAGCAGCTTGGGAGCGAGGAGCCTTAGGGATACGCAGTATTTT
CDR3: CASSLGARSLRDTQYF

D: TRBD2
V: TRBV29-1
J: TRBJ2-3
size: NA
DNA: TGCAGCGCCTACATTCTCTGGCGGGAGGCATCCACAGATACGCAGTATTTT
CDR3: CSAYILWREASTDTQYF